The 30 T cell receptor beta chains given below trace back to one sample, sequenced in a study of blood T cells in healthy people across ages. Then a second PCR, running roughly 7 to 11 cycles, was carried out with a sample-barcoded 5' primer and a J-beta primer mix. Each CDR3 protein is one row after TCRdb ran MiXCR on the 5' RACE reads. The sample lists about 580,000 distinct CDR3 sequences, about 45% seen once, with under 30% in the top ten. Input material: blood. The receptors shown here come from a man at least 80 years old in good health.

The rearrangement uses TRBV11-2 and TRBJ2-3; 11 bases map to TRBD2. This CDR3 contains 18 residues. Germline V lookup: CDR1 SGHAT, CDR2 FQNNGV. The V segment lost 2 bases and the J segment 3 bases; nucleotides outside the gene matches: 10. CDR3 residues: CASSLRIASGRPTDTQYF. DNA of the CDR3: TGTGCCAGCAGCTTACGGATCGCTAGCGGGAGGCCTACAGATACGCAGTATTTT.

This clonotype was seen only a few times. The V and J genes are TRBV9 and TRBJ2-5, with a possible D match to TRBD2 (5 bases). The CDR3 has 14 residues. The germline V and J ends were trimmed by 0 bases and 3 bases, with 9 bases remaining between them. CDR1 is SGDLS, CDR2 YYNGEE, per germline. CDR3 in DNA: TGTGCCAGCAGCGTAGGGACTGTAAAAGAGACCCAGTACTTC. It specifies CASSVGTVKETQYF. The full variable domain, rest sourced from reference TRBV9 and TRBJ2-5, is DSGVTQTPKHLITATGQRVTLRCSPRSGDLSVYWYQQSLDQGLQFLIQYYNGEERAKGNILERFSAQQFPDLHSELNLSSLELGDSALYFCASSVGTVKETQYFGPGTRLLVL.

The table lists this clonotype with a few counts. CDR3 amino acids: CASSSSGGHETQYF. CDR3 DNA sequence: TGTGCCAGCAGCTCTAGCGGGGGTCACGAGACCCAGTACTTC. The chain employs TRBV25-1 and TRBJ2-4; 10 bases fit TRBD2. The J call may not be correct, given that the DNA end is closer to TRBJ2-5. Per the germline V gene, CDR1 is MGHDK and CDR2 is SYGVNS. The CDR3 contains 14 residues.

This clonotype was observed a handful of times. This sequence joins TRBV30 and TRBJ1-2, with TRBD1 as a possible D gene (5 bases). V gave up 8 bases and J gave up 8 bases, with 15 bases separating them. Germline V lookup: CDR1 GTSNPN, CDR2 SVGIG (reference sequence). The CDR3 consists of 11 residues. CDR3 loop: CAGDGSRGYTF. CDR3 coding DNA: TGTGCCGGGGACGGCAGTAGGGGCTACACCTTC.

V is TRBV20-1 and J is TRBJ1-1; unclear D gene. Germline V lookup: CDR1 DFQATT, CDR2 SNEGSKA (reference sequence). V was cut by 1 base and J by 0 bases, with 9 bases left in between. CDR3 length: 14 amino acids. This CDR3 reads CSARGRQMNTEAFF. CDR3 bases: TGCAGTGCTAGAGGACGGCAGATGAACACTGAAGCTTTCTTT.

This clonotype showed up just a few times. The CDR3 DNA is TGCAGTGCTAGACATAGGGGGGCCACGGGTGAGCAGTTCTTC. Translation: CSARHRGATGEQFF. This chain links TRBV20-1 with TRBJ2-1, with D perhaps assigned TRBD1 or TRBD2 (6 bases each). Germline V lookup: CDR1 DFQATT, CDR2 SNEGSKA (reference sequence). CDR3 size: 14 residues. Trimming removed 2 bases from V and 9 bases from J, with 17 bases in between.

V gene TRBV12-3 or TRBV12-4 combines with J gene TRBJ2-3, with 12 bases fitting TRBD2. V was pared by 6 bases and J by 4 bases, with 8 bases of the junction left unmatched. The CDR3 has 16 amino acids. Here the CDR3 reads CASSPTSGGTPDTQYF. The CDR3, as DNA: TGTGCCAGCAGCCCAACTAGCGGGGGGACCCCAGATACGCAGTATTTT.

The chain links TRBV28 to TRBJ2-1; D may be TRBD1 (7 bases). Trimming pared 7 bases from V and 4 bases from J, leaving 14 bases between. There are 14 residues in the CDR3. The germline gives CDR1 MDHEN, CDR2 SYDVKM. The CDR3 nucleotides read TGTGCCAGCACGGAGGGGGCTGCGTACAATGAGCAGTTCTTC. Its translation is CASTEGAAYNEQFF.

In DNA form, the CDR3 reads TGCGCCAGCAGCAGAACAGGGGGCGAGGACATTCAGTACTTC. Amino acid sequence: CASSRTGGEDIQYF. This rearrangement joins TRBV5-1 to TRBJ2-4; 9 bases map to TRBD1. CDR1 and CDR2 (germline): SGHRS, YFSETQ. J gave up 8 bases and V 4 bases, and 7 bases lay outside the gene matches. The length of the CDR3 is 14 residues.

This chain links TRBV4-3 with TRBJ2-7; D gene uncertain. The CDR3 runs to 14 residues. Trimming took off 2 bases at V and 3 bases at J, with 11 bases between the two ends. Per germline, CDR1 LGHNA and CDR2 YSLEER. The CDR3 nucleotides are TGCGCCAGCAGCCAAAAAAAGGGCTTCTACGAGCAGTACTTC. As protein: CASSQKKGFYEQYF.

The chain employs TRBV20-1 and TRBJ1-2, with D perhaps matching TRBD1 (6 bases). CDR1 and CDR2 (germline): DFQATT, SNEGSKA (reference sequence). With 4 bases removed from V and 0 bases from J, the gap between germline ends came to 12 bases. This CDR3 has 14 amino acids. The CDR3, as DNA: TGCAGTGCTAAAAGACAGGACTCTAACTATGGCTACACCTTC. It translates to CSAKRQDSNYGYTF.

V gene TRBV12-3 or TRBV12-4 combines with J gene TRBJ2-3; the match to TRBD2 covers 8 bases. After removal of 5 bases from V and 6 bases from J, the junction contained 10 bases not matched to a gene. The CDR3 sequence is 15 residues long. CDR3 sequence reads: CASSLERELTDTQYF. CDR3 DNA: TGTGCCAGCAGTCTAGAGCGGGAGCTGACGGATACGCAGTATTTT.

V gene TRBV25-1 combines with J gene TRBJ2-7; TRBD1 is a possible D gene (6 bases). The germline V gene has CDR1 MGHDK and CDR2 SYGVNS. The V end lost 9 bases, the J end lost 9 bases, and 18 bases lay between the germline ends. The length of the CDR3 is 12 residues. CDR3 amino acids: CAREQGPTRQYF. The CDR3 DNA is TGTGCCAGGGAACAGGGACCTACGAGGCAGTACTTC.

This chain connects TRBV7-2 to TRBJ1-5; D might be TRBD1 (5 bases). The V and J ends lost 3 bases and 2 bases respectively, with 14 bases between them. Germline V CDR1 and CDR2: SGHTA, FQGNSA. This CDR3 is 16 amino acids long. CDR3 DNA: TGTGCCAGCAGCTTCGGAGGGACCGGAGGCAATCAGCCCCAGCATTTT. It specifies CASSFGGTGGNQPQHF. The complete variable domain, with remaining parts taken from reference TRBV7-2 and TRBJ1-5, reads GAGVSQSPSNKVTEKGKDVELRCDPISGHTALYWYRQSLGQGLEFLIYFQGNSAPDKSGLPSDRFSAERTGGSVSTLTIQRTQQEDSAVYLCASSFGGTGGNQPQHFGDGTRLSIL.

This clonotype was seen more than once but under ten times. V is TRBV3-1 and J is TRBJ2-3; no clear D gene. The CDR3 has 15 amino acids. Trimming shortened V by 5 bases and J by 2 bases, and 14 bases separated the two germline ends. Per germline, CDR1 LGHDT and CDR2 YNNKEL (reference sequence). The CDR3: CASSIRWAITDTQYF. As DNA, the CDR3 is TGTGCCAGCAGCATACGATGGGCTATCACAGATACGCAGTATTTT.

As for this clonotype: Because the CDR3's place on the DNA is in doubt, the DNA is left out and the CDR3 is given as listed by TCRdb. The V call is TRBV6-1, the J call TRBJ1-2; no DNA check was done on the table's D call, TRBD1. Ends included, the CDR3 has 12 residues. Germline CDR1 is MNHNS and CDR2 is SASEGT. CDR3: CAREDRDYGCTF.

This clonotype was recorded a few times. This chain links TRBV6-2 or TRBV6-3 with TRBJ1-2; no clear D. This CDR3 has 12 amino acids. The V and J ends lost 8 bases and 4 bases respectively, with 11 bases between them. Germline-derived CDR1 and CDR2 are MNHEY and SVGEGT. The CDR3 sequence is CASSDVPYGYTF. The CDR3 coding sequence is TGTGCCAGCTCGGACGTACCCTATGGCTACACCTTC.

The rearrangement uses TRBV15 and TRBJ1-4; 7 nucleotides align to TRBD1. With 11 bases clipped from V and 4 bases from J, the junction kept 7 bases outside the gene matches. The CDR3 is made up of 13 amino acids. Germline lookup yields CDR1 LNHNV and CDR2 YYDKDF (reference sequence). DNA of the CDR3: TGTGCCTCGGGGGACAGCCTTAATGAAAAACTGTTTTTT. Encoded protein: CASGDSLNEKLFF.

This clonotype was seen once. The chain carries TRBV20-1 and TRBJ2-1; 8 nucleotides align to TRBD1. CDR3 length: 16 amino acids. CDR1 DFQATT and CDR2 SNEGSKA come from the germline V gene (reference sequence). V lost 4 bases and J lost 5; bases outside the gene matches: 13. As DNA, the CDR3 is TGCAGTGCTAAAACCCACCGCCAGGGGGCCGACAATGAGCAGTTCTTC. As protein: CSAKTHRQGADNEQFF.

The chain combines TRBV12-3 or TRBV12-4 with TRBJ2-3; D possibly corresponds to TRBD2 (6 bases). The CDR3 contains 15 residues. V dropped 5 bases and J dropped 1 base, with 13 bases sitting between them. The CDR3 bases are TGTGCCAGCAGTCCCGTCGGGACTGGCACAGATACGCAGTATTTT. Protein: CASSPVGTGTDTQYF.

This clonotype was seen many times. V is TRBV6-5 and J is TRBJ2-2, with TRBD1 as a possible D gene (7 bases). CDR1 and CDR2 from the germline V gene are MNHEY and SVGAGI. The ends were cut back, 2 bases at V and 5 bases at J, with 15 bases in the middle. The CDR3 runs to 16 residues. In DNA, the CDR3 is TGTGCCAGCAGTTACAACGTGGCGGGACAGACCGGGGAGCTGTTTTTT. Its translation is CASSYNVAGQTGELFF.

This clonotype turned up a few times. The rearrangement uses TRBV6-2 or TRBV6-3 and TRBJ2-7, with TRBD1 matching over 9 bases. CDR1 is MNHEY, CDR2 SVGEGT, per germline. The CDR3 is 14 amino acids. J was trimmed by 2 bases and V by 6 bases; bases with no gene match: 5. In nucleotides, the CDR3 is TGTGCCAGCAGGGACAGGGGACCTACCTACGAGCAGTACTTC. This translates into CASRDRGPTYEQYF.

Only a few counts were recorded for this clonotype. The chain links TRBV28 to TRBJ2-4; perhaps TRBD2 as D (5 bases). Germline V gene data show CDR1 as MDHEN and CDR2 as SYDVKM. Trimming took 7 bases from V and 14 from J, leaving 18 bases between them. This CDR3 has 12 amino acids. CDR3 in amino acids: CASTTPGSVEYF. For the CDR3, the DNA is TGTGCCAGCACAACCCCGGGGTCGGTGGAGTACTTC.

This clonotype was recorded at least ten times. The chain carries TRBV7-9 and TRBJ2-5; D is unresolved. The V gene's germline CDR1 is SEHNR and CDR2 FQNEAQ (reference sequence). This CDR3 has 15 amino acids. The germline V and J ends were trimmed by 5 bases and 1 base, with 14 bases remaining between them. The CDR3: CASSSFGQVQETQYF. The CDR3 nucleotides read TGTGCCAGCAGCAGCTTTGGCCAGGTCCAAGAGACCCAGTACTTC. Drawing the rest from reference TRBV7-9 and TRBJ2-5, the complete variable domain is DTGVSQNPRHKITKRGQNVTFRCDPISEHNRLYWYRQTLGQGPEFLTYFQNEAQLEKSRLLSDRFSAERPKGSFSTLEIQRTEQGDSAMYLCASSSFGQVQETQYFGPGTRLLVL.

This clonotype was detected only a few times. The chain links TRBV7-2 to TRBJ2-3, with D possibly being TRBD1 or TRBD2 (6 bases each). V dropped 5 bases and J dropped 3 bases, with 15 bases sitting between them. The CDR3 spans 15 residues. CDR1 is SGHTA and CDR2 is FQGNSA in the germline V gene. CDR3 amino acids: CASSQTGARTDTQYF. The CDR3 DNA follows: TGTGCCAGCAGCCAAACGGGGGCGCGGACAGATACGCAGTATTTT. Using reference TRBV7-2 and TRBJ2-3 for the parts outside the CDR3, the full variable domain is GAGVSQSPSNKVTEKGKDVELRCDPISGHTALYWYRQSLGQGLEFLIYFQGNSAPDKSGLPSDRFSAERTGGSVSTLTIQRTQQEDSAVYLCASSQTGARTDTQYFGPGTRLTVL.

This clonotype was counted between two and nine times. The CDR3 sequence is CSVEDWDRGDEKLFF. The CDR3 coding sequence is TGCAGCGTTGAAGACTGGGACAGGGGAGATGAAAAACTGTTTTTT. V is TRBV29-1 and J is TRBJ1-4; 10 nucleotides match TRBD1. The CDR3 runs to 15 residues. V was clipped by 0 bases and J by 6 bases; unmatched bases: 4. Per germline, CDR1 SQVTM and CDR2 ANQGSEA.

This clonotype has at least ten counts. The V and J genes are TRBV7-2 and TRBJ2-3; 9 bases are a match to TRBD2. V shed 6 bases and J 0 bases; nucleotides not matched to a gene: 4. The CDR3 is 15 amino acids. CDR1 SGHTA and CDR2 FQGNSA come from the germline V gene. The CDR3 DNA is TGTGCCAGCAGTCTCCTAGCGGGGAGCACAGATACGCAGTATTTT. Amino acid sequence: CASSLLAGSTDTQYF.

The J gene is TRBJ2-3, the V gene TRBV20-1, with TRBD2 matching 11 bases. The CDR3 extends over 16 amino acids. The V gene's germline CDR1 is DFQATT and CDR2 SNEGSKA (reference sequence). J was trimmed by 6 bases and V by 1 base; bases with no gene match: 9. CDR3 in DNA: TGCAGTGCTAGAGGACCAACTAGCGGGAGATTTGATACGCAGTATTTT. Translation: CSARGPTSGRFDTQYF.

V gene TRBV20-1 combines with J gene TRBJ2-5; no clear D. With 0 bases removed from V and 2 bases from J, the gap between germline ends came to 10 bases. This CDR3 comprises 14 residues. Germline CDR1 DFQATT, CDR2 SNEGSKA (reference sequence). The chain's CDR3 is CSARDSTRQETQYF. The CDR3 coding sequence is TGCAGTGCTAGAGATAGCACAAGACAAGAGACCCAGTACTTC.

Regarding this clonotype: With a much larger clone just one base away, this may be a read error. The chain joins TRBV6-6 to TRBJ2-1; D call uncertain. With 2 bases removed from V and 0 bases from J, the gap between germline ends came to 11 bases. This CDR3 region has 16 residues. Germline V lookup: CDR1 MNHNY, CDR2 SVGAGI (reference sequence). The CDR3 reads CASSYAFGISYNEQFF. CDR3 DNA sequence: TGTGCCAGCAGTTACGCTTTCGGTATCTCCTACAATGAGCAGTTCTTC.